This is a list of T cell receptor beta chains from one sample in a study of T-cell memory formation after mild COVID-19. Each CDR3 protein gets one entry after TCRdb re-called the 5' RACE reads with MiXCR. The table has 350,000 to 450,000 distinct CDR3 sequences, approximately 27% seen once. Sample: PBMCs or a T cell subset sorted from them (not recorded which). These receptors were collected from an adult woman who had mild COVID-19 (a few samples of this study predate the infection). Cell type and time point are not known. Both conserved end residues are trimmed from each CDR3. Each record gives: J gene, V gene, D gene, CDR3 protein. The D gene is left open where the match is weak.

J gene: TRBJ2-7
V gene: TRBV7-9
D gene: NA
CDR3 protein: ASSLLKGEQY

J gene: TRBJ1-2
V gene: TRBV15
D gene: TRBD1
CDR3 protein: ATSRGAGGNYGYT

J gene: TRBJ1-5
V gene: TRBV29-1
D gene: TRBD1
CDR3 protein: SVAGQASNQPQH

J gene: TRBJ2-3
V gene: TRBV3-1
D gene: TRBD2
CDR3 protein: ASSQDSWLAGAPDTQY

J gene: TRBJ2-7
V gene: TRBV20-1
D gene: TRBD1
CDR3 protein: SAYTGAYEQY

J gene: TRBJ2-2
V gene: TRBV7-3
D gene: NA
CDR3 protein: ASSSGQTGELF

J gene: TRBJ2-5
V gene: TRBV7-7
D gene: NA
CDR3 protein: ASSPSYGTPRETQY

J gene: TRBJ2-1
V gene: TRBV5-6
D gene: NA
CDR3 protein: ASSLWAGNYNEQF

J gene: TRBJ2-1
V gene: TRBV7-3
D gene: NA
CDR3 protein: ASGSFPDEQF

J gene: TRBJ2-2
V gene: TRBV15
D gene: NA
CDR3 protein: ATSSSRGNTGELF

J gene: TRBJ2-1
V gene: TRBV7-9
D gene: TRBD2
CDR3 protein: ASSSQRELYNEQF

J gene: TRBJ2-3
V gene: TRBV4-2
D gene: TRBD2
CDR3 protein: ASSQGGSGIVDTQY

J gene: TRBJ2-3
V gene: TRBV20-1
D gene: NA
CDR3 protein: LLPTDTQY

J gene: TRBJ1-4
V gene: TRBV5-5
D gene: TRBD1
CDR3 protein: ASSLTGDNEKLF

J gene: TRBJ1-1
V gene: TRBV9
D gene: NA
CDR3 protein: ASSVFGAGNTEAF

J gene: TRBJ2-7
V gene: TRBV14
D gene: TRBD1
CDR3 protein: ASSLFRTGYEQY

J gene: TRBJ2-1
V gene: TRBV11-2
D gene: TRBD2
CDR3 protein: ASTPIAGTYNEQF

J gene: TRBJ1-6
V gene: TRBV7-2
D gene: TRBD1
CDR3 protein: ASSSQTGGLALH

J gene: TRBJ1-2
V gene: TRBV4-3
D gene: NA
CDR3 protein: ASSQVHRTVYGYT

J gene: TRBJ2-1
V gene: TRBV5-5
D gene: TRBD2
CDR3 protein: ASSLLVLAEENEQF

J gene: TRBJ2-3
V gene: TRBV6-2/TRBV6-3
D gene: NA
CDR3 protein: ASSPMISSTDTQY

J gene: TRBJ2-2
V gene: TRBV4-3
D gene: NA
CDR3 protein: ASSPRGRGNTGELF

J gene: TRBJ2-6
V gene: TRBV6-6
D gene: TRBD1
CDR3 protein: ASSSTSDYPGTGTSGANVLT

J gene: TRBJ2-2
V gene: TRBV5-5
D gene: NA
CDR3 protein: ASRGIEIRQSSGELF

J gene: TRBJ2-7
V gene: TRBV24-1
D gene: NA
CDR3 protein: ATSVPAFSCEQY

J gene: TRBJ1-2
V gene: TRBV6-6
D gene: TRBD1
CDR3 protein: ASRDSLTGEDYGYT

J gene: TRBJ1-4
V gene: TRBV30
D gene: NA
CDR3 protein: AWSVLDSASGKLF

J gene: TRBJ2-7
V gene: TRBV27
D gene: TRBD1
CDR3 protein: ASRKGADTYEQY

J gene: TRBJ2-2
V gene: TRBV24-1
D gene: NA
CDR3 protein: ASRGGYTGELF

J gene: TRBJ2-1
V gene: TRBV12-3/TRBV12-4
D gene: TRBD2
CDR3 protein: ASSNRGSGGLDEQF

J gene: TRBJ2-7
V gene: TRBV7-9
D gene: NA
CDR3 protein: ASSLYDEQY

J gene: TRBJ2-3
V gene: TRBV12-3/TRBV12-4
D gene: NA
CDR3 protein: ASSHGQKDTQY

J gene: TRBJ1-1
V gene: TRBV20-1
D gene: NA
CDR3 protein: SSGPPGTHTEAF

J gene: TRBJ1-2
V gene: TRBV7-2
D gene: NA
CDR3 protein: ASSSLRGYGYT

J gene: TRBJ2-3
V gene: TRBV6-1
D gene: NA
CDR3 protein: ASSGEERGADTQY

J gene: TRBJ2-6
V gene: TRBV10-3
D gene: TRBD1
CDR3 protein: AISESGTGSSGANVLT

J gene: TRBJ2-1
V gene: TRBV5-1
D gene: TRBD2
CDR3 protein: ASSLVAGGPHEQF

J gene: TRBJ2-7
V gene: TRBV20-1
D gene: TRBD2
CDR3 protein: SAGTNSYEQY

J gene: TRBJ2-2
V gene: TRBV5-1
D gene: NA
CDR3 protein: ASSPGIGNTGELF

J gene: TRBJ1-2
V gene: TRBV7-8
D gene: NA
CDR3 protein: ASSWGLMKDYGYT

J gene: TRBJ1-1
V gene: TRBV27
D gene: NA
CDR3 protein: ASSFPGATEAF